These 32 T cell receptor beta chains came from one sample sequenced in a study of blood T cell repertoires in COVID-19. Profiling relied on immunoSEQ multiplex PCR, and the TCRdb table lists in-frame clones only, not all of them. The table lists roughly 310,000 clones, 89% of them singletons. Sequenced sample: PBMCs or T cells enriched from blood (not recorded which). The receptors come from a woman aged 40-49 years who had recovered from COVID-19.

The chain employs TRBV25-1 and TRBJ1-4; 8 bases line up with TRBD1. Losses at the gene ends were 5 bases for V and 8 bases for J; bases not matched to a gene: 4. Per germline, CDR1 MGHDK and CDR2 SYGVNS. CDR3 length equals 13 residues. In nucleotides, the CDR3 is TGTGCCAGCAGTCCGACAGGGGTGGAAAAACTGTTTTTT. Its translation is CASSPTGVEKLFF.

The chain uses TRBV18 and TRBJ2-7; 9 bases are shared with TRBD2. In germline, CDR1 is KGHSH, CDR2 LQKENI. The CDR3 has 16 residues. V dropped 3 bases and J dropped 7; count of bases not matched to a gene: 13. The chain's CDR3 is CASSPSAAGGVGEQYF. Here the CDR3 DNA reads TGTGCCAGCTCACCCAGTGCGGCGGGGGGGGTTGGAGAGCAGTACTTC.

V usage is TRBV4-1 and J usage is TRBJ1-3; D may be TRBD1 (5 bases). Deletions cut 5 bases from V and 0 bases from J, with 14 bases between. There are 16 residues in the CDR3. The germline CDR1 and CDR2 sequences are MGHRA and YSYEKL. The CDR3 reads CASSYFYRSSGNTIYF. CDR3 bases: TGCGCCAGCAGCTACTTTTACAGGAGCTCTGGAAACACCATATATTTT.

The rearrangement links TRBV7-2 to TRBJ1-6; 8 bases are shared with TRBD1. This CDR3 comprises 13 residues. With 5 bases clipped from V and 10 bases from J, the junction kept 4 bases outside the gene matches. Germline lookup yields CDR1 SGHTA and CDR2 FQGNSA. CDR3 sequence reads: CASSTDRGSPLHF. DNA for the CDR3: TGTGCCAGCAGCACCGACAGGGGATCACCCCTCCACTTT.

CDR3 loop: CASSPRQVLNSPLHF. CDR3 in DNA: TGTGCCAGCTCACCACGACAGGTCCTTAATTCACCCCTCCACTTT. The genes are TRBV18 and TRBJ1-6; D perhaps matches TRBD1 (6 bases). Trimming took 1 base from V and 6 from J, leaving 10 bases between them. The germline V gene has CDR1 KGHSH and CDR2 LQKENI. The CDR3 is 15 amino acids.

This clone was seen just once. The chain joins TRBV4-3 to TRBJ1-4; D not resolved. Germline V lookup: CDR1 LGHNA, CDR2 YSLEER. Between the trimmed V and J ends, which lost 4 bases and 4 bases, there was a span of 10 bases. The CDR3 is 14 amino acids. The CDR3 DNA reads as TGCGCCAGCAGCCTGGACTTCTATAATGAAAAACTGTTTTTT. This sequence encodes CASSLDFYNEKLFF.

V usage is TRBV29-1 and J usage is TRBJ2-1; 7 bases agree with TRBD2. Germline CDR1 is SQVTM and CDR2 is ANQGSEA. V was clipped by 8 bases and J by 2 bases; unmatched bases: 15. The CDR3 has 16 amino acids. The DNA for the CDR3 is TGCAGCTACTGGGGGGACTACCGATATACCTACAATGAGCAGTTCTTC. It codes for CSYWGDYRYTYNEQFF.

The genes are TRBV6-5 and TRBJ1-1; tentative D call: TRBD1 (5 bases). Germline CDR1 and CDR2: MNHEY and SVGAGI. This CDR3 has 13 residues. Trimming removed 10 bases at V and 0 bases at J, with 12 bases between. DNA of the CDR3: TGTGCCACCTCAGGGAATCTGAACACTGAAGCTTTCTTT. Translation gives CATSGNLNTEAFF.

This chain joins TRBV6-5 and TRBJ1-1; D unresolved. V was trimmed by 1 base and J by 4 bases, leaving 10 bases between them. This CDR3 has 14 amino acids. CDR1 and CDR2 (germline): MNHEY, SVGAGI. CDR3 in amino acids: CASSYYKGSTEAFF. The CDR3 bases are TGTGCCAGCAGTTACTACAAAGGGAGCACTGAAGCTTTCTTT.

This chain uses TRBV15 with TRBJ2-3; 8 positions agree with TRBD2. The germline gives CDR1 LNHNV, CDR2 YYDKDF (reference sequence). This CDR3 is built from 17 residues. V was clipped by 0 bases and J by 4 bases; unmatched bases: 9. CDR3: CATSRDGRAGVADTQYF. CDR3 in DNA: TGTGCCACCAGCAGAGATGGACGAGCGGGAGTTGCAGATACGCAGTATTTT.

The chain combines TRBV7-2 with TRBJ2-4, with a possible D match to TRBD1 (6 bases). Looked up from germline, CDR1 is SGHTA and CDR2 is FQGNSA. Trimming shortened V by 5 bases and J by 8 bases, and 16 bases separated the two germline ends. The CDR3 sequence is 14 residues long. The CDR3 DNA is TGTGCCAGCAGCCCCGGGACAAGGGCGGACATTCAGTACTTC. As protein: CASSPGTRADIQYF.

V and J are TRBV9 and TRBJ2-3; 14 positions agree with TRBD2. Germline CDR1 SGDLS, CDR2 YYNGEE. The CDR3 is 17 amino acids. After removal of 5 bases from V and 2 bases from J, the junction contained 7 bases not matched to a gene. The DNA of the CDR3 is TGTGCCAGCAGTCGACTAGCGGGGGGGATATCCACAGATACGCAGTATTTT. It is translated as CASSRLAGGISTDTQYF.

The chain uses TRBV6-5 and TRBJ2-7; weak D call: TRBD2 (6 bases). With 7 bases removed from V and 4 bases from J, the gap between germline ends came to 14 bases. Germline V gives CDR1 MNHEY, CDR2 SVGAGI. The CDR3 is 13 residues long. CDR3 sequence: CASKVGTDYEQYF. The CDR3, as DNA: TGTGCCAGCAAGGTTGGGACTGATTACGAGCAGTACTTC.

This sequence joins TRBV5-1 and TRBJ2-3; 7 bases map to TRBD1. J was trimmed by 7 bases and V by 0 bases; bases with no gene match: 8. The germline gives CDR1 SGHRS, CDR2 YFSETQ. The CDR3 contains 15 residues. This CDR3 is CASSLVASGGYTQYF. As DNA, the CDR3 is TGCGCCAGCAGCTTGGTAGCGTCAGGGGGATATACGCAGTATTTT.

The chain employs TRBV4-1 and TRBJ1-6, with D perhaps TRBD1 (6 bases). The germline gives CDR1 MGHRA, CDR2 YSYEKL. The CDR3 contains 17 residues. V was shortened by 0 bases and J by 7 bases, with 16 bases between the two germline ends. The CDR3 bases are TGCGCCAGCAGCCAAGAAATCTATCAGGGGCGGAATTCACCCCTCCACTTT. The encoded protein is CASSQEIYQGRNSPLHF.

This clone was seen many times. The rearrangement uses TRBV2 and TRBJ1-2, with D uncertain. CDR1 and CDR2 (germline): SNHLY, FYNNEI. The CDR3 runs 13 residues. V lost 3 bases and J lost 4, with 9 bases in between. CDR3 region: CASSDDTFYGYTF. CDR3 bases: TGTGCCAGCAGTGATGACACGTTCTATGGCTACACCTTC.

This sequence joins TRBV27 and TRBJ1-1; 7 nucleotides align to TRBD1. The CDR3 has 15 residues. Germline assignment: CDR1 MNHEY and CDR2 SMNVEV (reference sequence). V lost 5 bases to trimming and J lost 6 bases; unmatched junction nucleotides: 12. The CDR3 loop is CASSIRQGSMAEAFF. The CDR3 DNA follows: TGTGCCAGCAGTATCCGACAGGGATCCATGGCTGAAGCTTTCTTT.

A word on this clone: This sample also contains other DNA sequences that code for the same CDR3. This chain uses TRBV7-2 with TRBJ1-5, with 7 bases identical to TRBD1. The ends lost 1 base at V and 1 base at J; junction bases unmatched: 1. The CDR3 extends over 15 amino acids. In germline, CDR1 is SGHTA, CDR2 FQGNSA. The CDR3 DNA is TGTGCCAGCAGCTTAGGACAGGGAAGCAATCAGCCCCAGCATTTT. This sequence encodes CASSLGQGSNQPQHF.

The chain combines TRBV30 with TRBJ1-1, with a weak D call TRBD1 (5 bases). CDR1 is GTSNPN and CDR2 is SVGIG in the germline V gene (reference sequence). V was pared by 2 bases and J by 5 bases, with 12 bases between. This CDR3 has 13 residues. The CDR3 nucleotides read TGTGCCTGGAGTTCAGGGCGGAGAACTGAAGCTTTCTTT. Residues: CAWSSGRRTEAFF.

V is TRBV6-2 or TRBV6-3 and J is TRBJ2-1, with 11 bases that match TRBD1. The CDR3 length is 17 residues. The V gene's germline CDR1 is MNHEY and CDR2 SVGEGT. The junction had 9 bases not matched to a gene; V was cut back by 6 bases and J by 2 bases. The CDR3 spells CASSQSPGQGAYNEQFF. CDR3 coding DNA: TGTGCCAGCAGCCAATCTCCGGGACAGGGGGCCTACAATGAGCAGTTCTTC.

The chain couples TRBV27 to TRBJ2-1; 12 bases map to TRBD2. This CDR3 spans 17 amino acids. Germline-derived CDR1 and CDR2 are MNHEY and SMNVEV (reference sequence). Trimming removed 4 bases from V and 0 bases from J; junction bases left unmatched: 4. As DNA, the CDR3 is TGTGCCAGCAGTTCTGGACTAGCGGGAAGCTCCTACAATGAGCAGTTCTTC. Amino acid sequence: CASSSGLAGSSYNEQFF.

The J gene is TRBJ2-5, the V gene TRBV30, with a tentative D call TRBD2 (6 bases). This CDR3 spans 14 amino acids. Trimming stripped 4 bases from V and 1 base from J, with 13 bases between. The germline gives CDR1 GTSNPN, CDR2 SVGIG (reference sequence). This chain's CDR3 is CAWTTGLPQETQYF. For the CDR3, the DNA is TGTGCCTGGACGACGGGACTGCCCCAAGAGACCCAGTACTTC.

This clone has just a few counts. This chain links TRBV15 with TRBJ2-5, with a tentative D call TRBD1 (5 bases). Germline CDR1 is LNHNV and CDR2 is YYDKDF (reference sequence). The CDR3 has 14 amino acids. V lost 0 bases, J lost 1 base, and 6 bases lay in between. DNA for the CDR3: TGTGCCACCAGCAGAGAAGGGGCCCAAGAGACCCAGTACTTC. Its translation: CATSREGAQETQYF.

This clone was observed a single time. This chain uses TRBV11-3 with TRBJ2-7; 9 bases are shared with TRBD1. J gave up 4 bases and V 5 bases, and 9 bases lay outside the gene matches. Germline V gene lookup returns CDR1 SGHNT and CDR2 YENEEA. This CDR3 spans 15 amino acids. DNA for the CDR3: TGTGCCAGCAGCCGCCGGCGGGACAGGGTTTACGAGCAGTACTTC. Residues: CASSRRRDRVYEQYF.

This clone was recorded once. The chain recombines TRBV18 with TRBJ2-2; D possibly corresponds to TRBD1 (6 bases). The germline V gene has CDR1 KGHSH and CDR2 LQKENI. Deletions cut 4 bases from V and 7 bases from J, with 22 bases between. The CDR3 spans 17 residues. CDR3 amino acids: CASSLEQGPTGVGELFF. The CDR3 DNA reads as TGTGCCAGCTCACTGGAACAGGGTCCGACGGGTGTCGGGGAGCTGTTTTTT. The full variable domain, completed using reference TRBV18 and TRBJ2-2, is NAGVMQNPRHLVRRRGQEARLRCSPMKGHSHVYWYRQLPEEGLKFMVYLQKENIIDESGMPKERFSAEFPKEGPSILRIQQVVRGDSAAYFCASSLEQGPTGVGELFFGEGSRLTVL.

This rearrangement joins TRBV10-1 to TRBJ2-5; D is perhaps TRBD2 (7 bases). The CDR3 loop spans 16 amino acids. Germline V lookup: CDR1 WNHNN, CDR2 SYGVQD (reference sequence). V lost 3 bases to trimming and J lost 5 bases, with 19 bases between them. The CDR3 nucleotides are TGCGCCAGCAGTGACCAGGGGCAGCGGGGAATGGAGACCCAGTACTTC. This sequence encodes CASSDQGQRGMETQYF.

This sequence joins TRBV6-5 and TRBJ2-7, with 14 bases aligning to TRBD2. The CDR3 contains 15 residues. V lost 5 bases and J lost 3; bases outside the gene matches: 3. The germline CDR1 and CDR2 sequences are MNHEY and SVGAGI. The CDR3 bases are TGTGCCAGCAGTAGACTAGCGGGAGGGGGCTACGAGCAGTACTTC. Translated: CASSRLAGGGYEQYF.

The chain recombines TRBV18 with TRBJ1-5; the match to TRBD1 covers 8 bases. This CDR3 is 20 amino acids long. After removal of 3 bases from V and 0 bases from J, the junction contained 16 bases not matched to a gene. Germline CDR1 KGHSH, CDR2 LQKENI. Here the CDR3 DNA reads TGTGCCAGCTCACCTAGGTCCGGGACAGGAGGTTCTAATAGCAATCAGCCCCAGCATTTT. Protein sequence: CASSPRSGTGGSNSNQPQHF.

This chain connects TRBV7-2 to TRBJ1-1; D gene unclear. Germline V gene sequence: CDR1 SGHTA, CDR2 FQGNSA. There are 14 residues in the CDR3. The V gene lost 2 bases and the J gene lost 1 base, with 8 bases spanning the gap. The CDR3 sequence: CASSLISGNTEAFF. In DNA, the CDR3 is TGTGCCAGCAGCTTAATCTCCGGGAACACTGAAGCTTTCTTT.

The V and J genes are TRBV11-3 and TRBJ2-2; D gene ambiguous. V lost 1 base to trimming and J lost 2 bases, with 5 bases between them. Germline CDR1 and CDR2: SGHNT and YENEEA. The CDR3 has 14 residues. CDR3 nucleotide sequence: TGTGCCAGCAGCTTAGGCAGAAACACCGGGGAGCTGTTTTTT. It translates to CASSLGRNTGELFF.

The chain combines TRBV5-1 with TRBJ1-1, with no clear D. The CDR3 length is 15 residues. V was trimmed by 0 bases and J by 0 bases, leaving 9 bases between them. Looked up from germline, CDR1 is SGHRS and CDR2 is YFSETQ. The CDR3 region has the DNA TGCGCCAGCAGCTTGGAGCCGGGTATGAACACTGAAGCTTTCTTT. Translation: CASSLEPGMNTEAFF.

The chain is built from TRBV19 and TRBJ2-5, with 11 bases aligning to TRBD2. Germline trimming cut 4 bases from V and 1 base from J; bases unmatched to any gene: 5. CDR3 length: 16 residues. Germline CDR1 is LNHDA and CDR2 is SQIVND (reference sequence). Here the CDR3 DNA reads TGTGCCAGTAGTACTAGTAGCGGGAGGGGCCAAGAGACCCAGTACTTC. Its protein product is CASSTSSGRGQETQYF.